These 27 T cell receptor beta chains originate from one sample sequenced in a study of T-cell memory formation after mild COVID-19. From the 5' RACE reads, TCRdb called clonotypes with MiXCR, one entry per CDR3 protein. The table has 45,000 to 55,000 distinct CDR3 sequences, around 7% seen once. The sequencing sample was made of PBMCs or a T cell subset sorted from them (not recorded which). These receptors were taken from a man in his late teens or twenties who had mild COVID-19 (a few samples of this study predate the infection). Cell type and time point are not known.

V usage is TRBV5-6 and J usage is TRBJ2-5; 10 bases are shared with TRBD2. The CDR3 length is 17 residues. Germline V lookup: CDR1 SGHDT, CDR2 YYEEEE. Trimming took 2 bases from V and 4 from J; bases not matched to a gene: 11. The CDR3 DNA reads TGTGCCAGCAGCTTCGTCCAGGGGACTAGCGCCGGAGAGACCCAGTACTTC. It is translated as CASSFVQGTSAGETQYF.

The chain combines TRBV7-2 with TRBJ1-4, with TRBD1 as a possible D gene (6 bases). The CDR3 sequence is 14 residues long. V dropped 5 bases and J dropped 10 bases, with 17 bases sitting between them. Per the germline V gene, CDR1 is SGHTA and CDR2 is FQGNSA. The CDR3 DNA follows: TGTGCCAGCAGCCCTCGGGGGGGGGCCGGAAAACTGTTTTTT. It encodes CASSPRGGAGKLFF.

This clonotype was detected many times. This sequence joins TRBV7-9 and TRBJ2-7; TRBD2 aligns across 8 bases. CDR3 length: 16 amino acids. V lost 5 bases, J lost 2 bases, and 11 bases stayed unmatched. The germline V gene encodes CDR1 SEHNR and CDR2 FQNEAQ (reference sequence). CDR3 protein: CASSGGGAGAAYEQYF. Written as DNA, the CDR3 is TGTGCCAGCAGCGGAGGGGGAGCGGGGGCGGCCTACGAGCAGTACTTC.

This sequence joins TRBV19 and TRBJ1-2; TRBD1 matches 7 bases. Trimming at V came to 7 bases and at J to 4 bases, leaving 12 bases not matched to a gene. The CDR3 is made up of 15 amino acids. Per the germline V gene, CDR1 is LNHDA and CDR2 is SQIVND (reference sequence). CDR3 region: CASIKFDRATYGYTF. The CDR3 bases are TGTGCCAGTATCAAGTTCGACAGGGCAACCTATGGCTACACCTTC.

This clonotype was recorded a few times. The chain links TRBV20-1 to TRBJ1-2, with 7 bases identical to TRBD1. The CDR3 has 14 amino acids. Germline V gives CDR1 DFQATT, CDR2 SNEGSKA (reference sequence). V was clipped by 1 base and J by 2 bases; unmatched bases: 4. The CDR3 DNA follows: TGCAGTGCTAGAGGACAGGGAGGAAACTATGGCTACACCTTC. Its protein is CSARGQGGNYGYTF.

This clonotype was recorded at least ten times. The chain uses TRBV7-2 and TRBJ2-1; 7 bases fit TRBD1. V trimming: 5 bases; J trimming: 8 bases; junction bases outside the gene matches: 3. Germline V gives CDR1 SGHTA, CDR2 FQGNSA. The CDR3 sequence is 12 residues long. For the CDR3, the DNA is TGTGCCAGCAGCCGACAGGGTTATGAGCAGTTCTTC. Protein: CASSRQGYEQFF.

This clonotype has just a few counts. The chain couples TRBV5-5 to TRBJ2-5; D gene ambiguous. Germline V lookup: CDR1 SGHKS, CDR2 YYEKEE (reference sequence). There are 15 residues in the CDR3. The ends were cut back, 2 bases at V and 1 base at J, with 12 bases in the middle. CDR3 bases: TGTGCCAGCAGCTTTTGGGTCAATACCCAAGAGACCCAGTACTTC. Protein product: CASSFWVNTQETQYF.

This clonotype was seen ten or more times. The V gene is TRBV5-6, the J gene TRBJ2-6, with D perhaps matching TRBD1 (5 bases). CDR3 length equals 18 residues. V shed 2 bases and J shed 4 bases, with 19 bases lying between them. Germline V CDR1 and CDR2: SGHDT, YYEEEE. CDR3 coding DNA: TGTGCCAGCAGCTTTGCGGCAGGGTACCTGCGGGGGGCCAACGTCCTGACTTTC. Protein sequence: CASSFAAGYLRGANVLTF.

Notes on this clonotype: An end of the junction differs from the germline gene, which may be a read error. This rearrangement joins TRBV10-3 to TRBJ1-5; weak D call: TRBD1 (5 bases). The CDR3 has 15 residues. Germline V gene sequence: CDR1 ENHRY, CDR2 SYGVKD. The CDR3 DNA reads TGTGCCGTCAGACCCGGGACGGGAATTAATCAGCCCCAGCATTTT. Encoded protein: CAVRPGTGINQPQHF.

In its sample, this clonotype was seen many times. The CDR3 nucleotides are TGCGCCAGCAGTGGGGACGGCTACCAAGAGACCCAGTACTTC. It translates to CASSGDGYQETQYF. The chain has TRBV5-1 and TRBJ2-5; D tentatively fits TRBD1 or TRBD2 (5 bases each). This CDR3 is 14 amino acids long. Germline-derived CDR1 and CDR2 are SGHRS and YFSETQ. Trimming took 5 bases from V and 0 from J, leaving 11 bases between them.

In its sample, this clonotype was seen a few times. The chain is built from TRBV25-1 and TRBJ2-3, with D possibly TRBD2 on 5 matching bases. The CDR3 has 15 amino acids. V lost 3 bases and J 1 base, leaving 11 bases between the germline ends. The germline CDR1 and CDR2 sequences are MGHDK and SYGVNS. Here the CDR3 DNA reads TGTGCCAGCAGTGAGCTAGGACTGCGCACAGATACGCAGTATTTT. Translating it yields CASSELGLRTDTQYF.

The chain uses TRBV12-3 or TRBV12-4 and TRBJ1-1, with D unclear. This CDR3 comprises 14 residues. V was clipped by 4 bases and J by 5 bases, with 14 bases between them. CDR3 nucleotide sequence: TGTGCCAGCAGTTCAGAGGGCCTAGGGACTGAAGCTTTCTTT. This codes for CASSSEGLGTEAFF.

This clonotype has a handful of counts. The rearrangement joins TRBV11-1 to TRBJ2-3; no definite D call. With 1 base removed from V and 6 bases from J, the gap between germline ends came to 11 bases. Germline loops: CDR1 SGHAT, CDR2 FQDESV (reference sequence). CDR3 length: 14 amino acids. Here the CDR3 DNA reads TGTGCCAGCAGCTTAGGTCCCCAGGCCGATACGCAGTATTTT. This codes for CASSLGPQADTQYF.

In nucleotides, the CDR3 is TGCGCCAGCAGCCATTTAGGACAGACCTCTGGGGCCAACGTCCTGACTTTC. It codes for CASSHLGQTSGANVLTF. V gene TRBV5-1 combines with J gene TRBJ2-6; tentatively, D is TRBD1 (6 bases). The germline gives CDR1 SGHRS, CDR2 YFSETQ. V lost 4 bases and J lost 0, with 14 bases in between. CDR3 size: 17 residues.

The chain combines TRBV7-2 with TRBJ2-7, with TRBD1 matching 7 bases. The CDR3 has 13 amino acids. Germline CDR1 and CDR2: SGHTA and FQGNSA. V dropped 0 bases and J dropped 5; count of bases not matched to a gene: 1. CDR3 in amino acids: CASSLAGGHEQYV. In DNA form, the CDR3 reads TGTGCCAGCAGCTTAGCAGGGGGCCACGAGCAGTACGTC.

The chain carries TRBV5-4 and TRBJ2-7; D is unresolved. There are 13 residues in the CDR3. Per germline, CDR1 SGHNT and CDR2 YYREEE (reference sequence). V lost 2 bases and J lost 1, with 7 bases in between. DNA of the CDR3: TGTGCCAGCAGCTTCCCAGAGTCCTACGAGCAGTACTTC. This translates into CASSFPESYEQYF.

Points on this clonotype: Its ends do not fully match the called genes, so a read error is possible. The chain has TRBV6-5 and TRBJ2-2; D may correspond to TRBD1 or TRBD2 (5 bases each). CDR1 is MNHEY, CDR2 SVGAGI, per germline. The CDR3 sequence is 14 residues long. DNA of the CDR3: TGTGACAGCACTAAGTTGGGGGTAACCGGGGAGCTGTTTTTT. Its protein is CDSTKLGVTGELFF.

A few counts support this clonotype. The chain uses TRBV20-1 and TRBJ2-3; 8 bases match TRBD2. Germline trimming cut 6 bases from V and 3 bases from J; bases unmatched to any gene: 11. The germline CDR1 and CDR2 sequences are DFQATT and SNEGSKA (reference sequence). This CDR3 contains 15 residues. CDR3 residues: CSAPWDGGATDTQYF. The CDR3 coding sequence is TGCAGTGCCCCCTGGGACGGGGGGGCAACAGATACGCAGTATTTT.

This clonotype was seen more than once but under ten times. The CDR3 nucleotides are TGTGCCAGCAGCTTCCTCGGGGGGCCAGCAGACTCGTCTCGGTTCTTC. It codes for CASSFLGGPADSSRFF. The chain has TRBV7-2 and TRBJ2-1, with D possibly TRBD2 on 7 matching bases. The CDR3 sequence is 16 residues long. Germline CDR1 is SGHTA and CDR2 is FQGNSA. Trimming shortened V by 3 bases and J by 15 bases, and 27 bases separated the two germline ends.

The chain recombines TRBV6-5 with TRBJ1-1, with a possible D match to TRBD1 (6 bases). The CDR3 spans 17 residues. V lost 7 bases and J 1 base, leaving 22 bases between the germline ends. Germline CDR1 reads MNHEY; CDR2 reads SVGAGI. This chain's CDR3 is CASTSWAGAIGNTEAFF. The CDR3 DNA reads as TGTGCCAGCACCTCATGGGCAGGGGCGATAGGGAACACTGAAGCTTTCTTT.

This clonotype was seen repeatedly, ten times or more. The chain couples TRBV25-1 to TRBJ2-4; a possible D gene is TRBD1 (5 bases). CDR1 and CDR2 (germline): MGHDK, SYGVNS. Between the trimmed V and J ends, which lost 4 bases and 9 bases, there was a span of 10 bases. The CDR3 is 12 residues long. The DNA of the CDR3 is TGTGCCAGCAGTGGGCAGGGTACCATTCAGTACTTC. Translating gives CASSGQGTIQYF.

There are a few counts of this clonotype. The CDR3 is CASIGTGSRVSGGAFF. The CDR3 DNA reads TGTGCCAGTATCGGGACAGGGTCTCGAGTATCAGGGGGAGCTTTCTTT. The chain joins TRBV19 to TRBJ1-1; 9 bases map to TRBD1. V was pared by 7 bases and J by 10 bases, with 19 bases of the junction left unmatched. CDR1 is LNHDA and CDR2 is SQIVND in the germline V gene (reference sequence). This CDR3 region has 16 residues.

This clonotype was found a few times. The rearrangement joins TRBV24-1 to TRBJ1-4; no clear D. V dropped 4 bases and J dropped 7 bases, with 6 bases sitting between them. The germline V gene encodes CDR1 KGHDR and CDR2 SFDVKD. CDR3 size: 12 residues. DNA of the CDR3: TGTGCCACCAGTGAACTGGGTGAAAAACTGTTTTTT. It yields the protein CATSELGEKLFF.

This clonotype occurred a few times. The genes are TRBV7-6 and TRBJ2-5, with D possibly TRBD1 on 6 matching bases. The CDR3 has 14 residues. Trimming removed 5 bases from V and 9 bases from J, with 19 bases in between. Germline loops: CDR1 SGHVS, CDR2 FNYEAQ. For the CDR3, the DNA is TGTGCCAGCAGCCCCGGGGCGGAAGAGGGGGCCCAGTACTTC. Amino acid sequence: CASSPGAEEGAQYF.

This clonotype appeared many times. The chain links TRBV7-2 to TRBJ2-6, with a weak D call TRBD2 (5 bases). Germline assignment: CDR1 SGHTA and CDR2 FQGNSA. Trimming shortened V by 4 bases and J by 12 bases, and 10 bases separated the two germline ends. The CDR3 has 12 amino acids. The CDR3: CASSSTSGVLTF. CDR3 nucleotide sequence: TGTGCCAGCAGCTCCACCAGCGGCGTCCTGACTTTC.

There are a few counts of this clonotype. CDR3 protein: CASSYSGSSGGPSGNEQFF. The CDR3 DNA follows: TGTGCCAGCAGTTACTCGGGGAGTAGCGGGGGACCCTCGGGCAATGAGCAGTTCTTC. The gene calls are TRBV6-5 and TRBJ2-1; 9 bases match TRBD2. Germline V lookup: CDR1 MNHEY, CDR2 SVGAGI. After removal of 0 bases from V and 6 bases from J, the junction contained 15 bases not matched to a gene. The length of the CDR3 is 19 residues.

This chain joins TRBV11-2 and TRBJ2-7; TRBD1 is a possible D gene (6 bases). V lost 9 bases and J lost 0, with 18 bases in between. This CDR3 has 15 residues. Per germline, CDR1 SGHAT and CDR2 FQNNGV. The CDR3 DNA reads as TGTGCCAGTGGATCCGTCAGGGGACGCTCCTACGAGCAGTACTTC. It codes for CASGSVRGRSYEQYF.